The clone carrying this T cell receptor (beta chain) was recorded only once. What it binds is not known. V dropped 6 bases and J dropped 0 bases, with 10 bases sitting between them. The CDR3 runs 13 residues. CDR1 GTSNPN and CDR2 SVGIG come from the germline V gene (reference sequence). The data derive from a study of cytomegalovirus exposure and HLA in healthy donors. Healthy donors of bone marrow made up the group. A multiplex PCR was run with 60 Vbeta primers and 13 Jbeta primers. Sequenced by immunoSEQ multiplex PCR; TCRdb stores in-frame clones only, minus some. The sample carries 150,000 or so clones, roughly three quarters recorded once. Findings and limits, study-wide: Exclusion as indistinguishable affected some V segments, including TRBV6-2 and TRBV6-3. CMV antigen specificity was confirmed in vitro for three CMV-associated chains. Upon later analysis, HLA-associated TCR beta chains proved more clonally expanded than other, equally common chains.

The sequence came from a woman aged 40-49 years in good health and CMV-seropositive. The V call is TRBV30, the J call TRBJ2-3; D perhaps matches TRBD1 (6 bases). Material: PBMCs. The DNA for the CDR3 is TGTGCCTGTAACAGGGAGAGCACAGATACGCAGTATTTT. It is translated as CACNRESTDTQYF.